These T cell receptor beta chains were read from a single sample in a study of shared clonotypes between healthy human individuals. Assay used: immunoSEQ multiplex PCR; TCRdb lists only in-frame clones, some missing. The sample has about 2 million clones; 85% to 95% are singletons. Specimen: naive CD4+ T cells sorted from blood. The receptors originated from a man between 18 and 29 years old in good health. Each CDR3 is given with its conserved first and last residue. The D gene is left open where the match is weak. A clone size is listed for some rows: how often the clone was seen (once, few, many), or a class if it is expanded.

TRBV13,TRBD1,.,TRBJ1-4,CASSASRDRGPNEKLFF,TGTGCCAGCAGCGCGTCCCGGGACAGGGGACCTAATGAAAAACTGTTTTTT
TRBV6-5,.,.,TRBJ1-6,CASRTGSSYNSPLHF,TGTGCCAGCAGGACCGGTAGCTCCTATAATTCACCCCTCCACTTT
TRBV7-2,.,.,TRBJ2-3,CASSFRGDTQYF,TGTGCCAGCAGTTTTCGAGGGGATACGCAGTATTTT
TRBV6-5,.,.,TRBJ2-1,CASRRGPYNEQFF,TGTGCCAGCAGGAGAGGTCCCTACAATGAGCAGTTCTTC
TRBV6-1,.,once,TRBJ1-5,CASTVGEVSNQPQHF,TGTGCCAGCACAGTGGGGGAGGTAAGCAATCAGCCCCAGCATTTT
TRBV7-3,TRBD1,many,TRBJ1-1,CASSSNPFLIGQGDTEAFF,TGTGCCAGCAGCTCTAACCCCTTCCTGATTGGACAGGGTGACACTGAAGCTTTCTTT
TRBV5-4,TRBD1,.,TRBJ1-1,CASSGDSLNTEAFF,TGTGCCAGCAGCGGGGACAGTTTGAACACTGAAGCTTTCTTT
TRBV5-1,TRBD1,.,TRBJ1-2,CASSSDGQAWEGYTF,TGCGCCAGCAGCTCCGACGGACAGGCGTGGGAAGGCTACACCTTC
TRBV27,.,.,TRBJ1-5,CASKRGNQPQHF,TGTGCCAGCAAACGGGGGAATCAGCCCCAGCATTTT
TRBV29-1,.,once,TRBJ2-5,CSLQGAETQYF,TGCAGCTTACAGGGCGCCGAGACCCAGTACTTC
TRBV6-5,TRBD1,.,TRBJ2-7,CASSYSGTGWNYEQYF,TGTGCCAGCAGTTACTCGGGGACAGGTTGGAACTACGAGCAGTACTTC
TRBV5-1,.,.,TRBJ2-1,CASSFFNGQSKNEQFF,TGCGCCAGCAGCTTTTTTAATGGACAGAGCAAGAATGAGCAGTTCTTC
TRBV2,.,.,TRBJ1-2,CASSEGGAYGYTF,TGTGCCAGCAGTGAGGGGGGGGCCTATGGCTACACCTTC
TRBV19,.,.,TRBJ2-3,CASSAWGRARSDTQYF,TGTGCCAGTAGTGCCTGGGGCAGGGCAAGGTCAGATACGCAGTATTTT
TRBV7-8,.,once,TRBJ2-7,CASSSTLPQPYEQYF,TGTGCCAGCAGCTCGACCCTCCCCCAACCCTACGAGCAGTACTTC
TRBV6-5,.,.,TRBJ2-7,CASRPNPDEQYF,TGTGCCAGCCGGCCGAACCCCGACGAGCAGTACTTC
TRBV27,.,.,TRBJ2-5,CASSLSTVGGAQYF,TGTGCCAGCAGTTTATCGACCGTCGGTGGCGCCCAGTACTTC
TRBV2,TRBD1,.,TRBJ2-4,CASSIDRDSLAKNIQYF,TGTGCCAGCAGTATTGACCGGGACAGTTTAGCCAAAAACATTCAGTACTTC
TRBV2,.,.,TRBJ1-6,CASSERPGENSPLHF,TGTGCCAGCAGTGAACGGCCAGGGGAAAATTCACCCCTCCACTTT
TRBV6-4,.,once,TRBJ1-4,CASSFRATNEKLFF,TGTGCCAGCAGTTTTAGAGCAACTAATGAAAAACTGTTTTTT
TRBV5-1,TRBD1,.,TRBJ2-1,CASSPTPGTGGGNEQFF,TGCGCCAGCAGCCCAACCCCCGGGACAGGGGGGGGTAATGAGCAGTTCTTC